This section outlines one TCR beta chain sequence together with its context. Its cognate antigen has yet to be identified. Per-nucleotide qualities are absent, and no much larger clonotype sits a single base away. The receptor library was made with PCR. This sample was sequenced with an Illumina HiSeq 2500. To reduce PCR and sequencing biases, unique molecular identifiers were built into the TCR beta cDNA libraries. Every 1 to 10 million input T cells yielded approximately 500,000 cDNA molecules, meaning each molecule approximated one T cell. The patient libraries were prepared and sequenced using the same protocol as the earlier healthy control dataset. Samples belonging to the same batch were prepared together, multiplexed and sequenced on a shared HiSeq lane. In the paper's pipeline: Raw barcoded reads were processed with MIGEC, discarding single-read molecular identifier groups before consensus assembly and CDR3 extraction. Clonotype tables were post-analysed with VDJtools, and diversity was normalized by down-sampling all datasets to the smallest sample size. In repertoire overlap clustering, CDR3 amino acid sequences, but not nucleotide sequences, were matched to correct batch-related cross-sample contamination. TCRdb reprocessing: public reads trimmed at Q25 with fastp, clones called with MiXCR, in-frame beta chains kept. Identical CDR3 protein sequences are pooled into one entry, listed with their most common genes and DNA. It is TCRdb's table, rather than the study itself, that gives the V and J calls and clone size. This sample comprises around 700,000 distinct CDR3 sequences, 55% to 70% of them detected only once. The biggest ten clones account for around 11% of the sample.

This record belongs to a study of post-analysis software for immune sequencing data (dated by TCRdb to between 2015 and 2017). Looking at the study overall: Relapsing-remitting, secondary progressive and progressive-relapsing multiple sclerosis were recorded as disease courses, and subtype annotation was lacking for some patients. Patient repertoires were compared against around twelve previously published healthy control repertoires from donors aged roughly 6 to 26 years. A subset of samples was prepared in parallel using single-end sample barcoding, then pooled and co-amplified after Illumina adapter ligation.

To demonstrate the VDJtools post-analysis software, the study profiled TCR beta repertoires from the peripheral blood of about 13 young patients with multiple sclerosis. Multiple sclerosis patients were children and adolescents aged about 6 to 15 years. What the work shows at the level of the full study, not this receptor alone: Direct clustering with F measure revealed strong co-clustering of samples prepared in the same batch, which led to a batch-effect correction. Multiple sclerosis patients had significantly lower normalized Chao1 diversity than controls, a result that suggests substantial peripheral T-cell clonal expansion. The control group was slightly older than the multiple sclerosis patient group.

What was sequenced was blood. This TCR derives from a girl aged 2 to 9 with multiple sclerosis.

The CDR3 region has the sequence CSATPANTGELFF. DNA sequence: TGCAGTGCGACACCCGCGAACACCGGGGAGCTGTTTTTT. The chain uses TRBV20-1 and TRBJ2-2, with no reliable assignment of the D segment. V sheds 6 bases and J sheds 0 bases, leaving 8 bases between their ends. Via the germline V gene (reference sequence), CDR1 is DFQATT and CDR2 SNEGSKA. The CDR3 sequence holds 13 residues, the cysteine and phenylalanine included. The CDR3 DNA has 39 bases and is translated from base 1.